This T cell receptor (beta chain) was sequenced for a study of graft-versus-host responses after intestinal transplantation. The overall study: Uniformly, recipients were administered anti-thymocyte globulin induction with subsequent tacrolimus and steroids for 3 to 4 years.

Between the trimmed V and J ends, which lost 4 bases and 6 bases, there was a span of 14 bases. This CDR3 region has 13 residues. Germline values: CDR1 SGDLS, CDR2 YYNGEE. Sequencing used immunoSEQ multiplex PCR; TCRdb keeps in-frame clones, though not all of them. The sample holds 45,000 to 50,000 clones; approximately 95% are singletons and the top ten take 5% to 7%. In this sample, this clone turned up a few times. As yet, its antigen is unknown. Study-level results: Some GvH clones were seen earlier in gut or blood, suggesting intestinal origin.

This chain links TRBV9 with TRBJ2-7; D might be TRBD1 or TRBD2, each matching 6 bases. Sample: PBMCs, taken about 800 days after a first intestinal transplant, on the day of a second. This TCR came from a human patient who received an intestinal transplant, so some T cells may come from the graft donor. CDR3: CASSPWGAGEQYF. DNA for the CDR3: TGTGCCAGCAGCCCCTGGGGGGCGGGCGAGCAGTACTTC. The variable domain in full, completed from reference TRBV9 and TRBJ2-7, reads DSGVTQTPKHLITATGQRVTLRCSPRSGDLSVYWYQQSLDQGLQFLIQYYNGEERAKGNILERFSAQQFPDLHSELNLSSLELGDSALYFCASSPWGAGEQYFGPGTRLTVT.